The clone carrying this T cell receptor (beta chain) was recorded only once. Its matching antigen is unknown. PCR was performed using 60 Vbeta and 13 Jbeta primers. Clones were read by immunoSEQ multiplex PCR, and TCRdb kept only the in-frame ones, dropping some. The table records some 98,000 clones, approximately 9% of them present only once. Donors were ostensibly healthy at sampling, although undocumented immune exposures were probable. This CDR3 is built from 16 residues. Germline V gives CDR1 SGHAT, CDR2 FQDESV (reference sequence). V lost 6 bases, J lost 3 bases, and 11 bases stayed unmatched. This entry is derived from a study of cytomegalovirus exposure and HLA in healthy donors. Overall study: Early released data comprised 80 million or so unique TCRs from HLA-typed donors. Study-level points and caveats: Follow-up analysis found HLA locus-dependent TCR association rates, highest for DRB1 and lowest for HLA-C. Some V segments, including TRBV6-2 and TRBV6-3, were excluded as indistinguishable.

What was sequenced was PBMCs. The chain carries TRBV11-1 and TRBJ2-1; 7 nucleotides line up with TRBD2. This clonotype was sampled from a man aged 50-59 years in good health and CMV-seropositive. In DNA, the CDR3 is TGTGCCAGCAGACGAGAGGGCGGACTAGGCTACAATGAGCAGTTCTTC. Translated, it gives CASRREGGLGYNEQFF.